This T cell receptor (beta chain) originates from a study of shared T cell receptors in the human thymus. The CDR3 is 13 amino acids. The ends were cut back, 4 bases at V and 5 bases at J, with 12 bases in the middle. Germline CDR1 SGHNT, CDR2 YYREEE (reference sequence). The protocol was immunoSEQ multiplex PCR, while the TCRdb copy is restricted to in-frame clones and leaves out a portion. This table holds 500,000 to 750,000 clones, around nine tenths found once. The data were also submitted as part of a second study, on human thymus T cells. That paper adds: Resected material from corrective heart surgery provided the thymus tissue analysed. Among thymic and blood repertoires, usage of V and J genes appeared biased. A high degree of thymic repertoire overlap among unrelated individuals was reported in related research.

The material sequenced was thymocytes. The V and J genes are TRBV5-4 and TRBJ1-2, with TRBD1 as a possible D gene (6 bases). This TCR was recovered from a boy under two years old with a congenital heart defect. The CDR3 region has the DNA TGTGCCAGCAGCCGACAGGAACCGTATGGCTACACCTTC. This codes for CASSRQEPYGYTF.